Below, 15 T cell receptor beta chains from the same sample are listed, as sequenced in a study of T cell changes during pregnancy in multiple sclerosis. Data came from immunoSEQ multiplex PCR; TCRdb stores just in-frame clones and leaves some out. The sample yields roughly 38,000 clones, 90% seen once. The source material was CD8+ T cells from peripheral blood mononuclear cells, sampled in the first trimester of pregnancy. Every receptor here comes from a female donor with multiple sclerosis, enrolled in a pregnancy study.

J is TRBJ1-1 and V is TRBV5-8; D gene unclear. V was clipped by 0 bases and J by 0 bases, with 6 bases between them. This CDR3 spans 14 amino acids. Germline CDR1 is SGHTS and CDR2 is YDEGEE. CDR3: CASSLAVMNTEAFF. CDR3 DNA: TGTGCCAGCAGCTTGGCAGTTATGAACACTGAAGCTTTCTTT.

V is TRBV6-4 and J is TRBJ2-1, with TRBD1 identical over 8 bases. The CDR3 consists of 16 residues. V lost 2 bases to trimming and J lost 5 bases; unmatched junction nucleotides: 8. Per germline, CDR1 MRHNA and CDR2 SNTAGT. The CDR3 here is CASSDGEGQGDNEQFF. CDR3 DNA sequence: TGTGCCAGCAGTGACGGGGAAGGACAGGGCGACAATGAGCAGTTCTTC.

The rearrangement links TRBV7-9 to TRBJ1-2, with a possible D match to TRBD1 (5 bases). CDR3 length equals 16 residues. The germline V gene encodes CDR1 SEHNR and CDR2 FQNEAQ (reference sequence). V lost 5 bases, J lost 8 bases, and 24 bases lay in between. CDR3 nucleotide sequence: TGTGCCAGCAGCCGGCAGGGTACCGAGTCATTGTCCGGCTACACCTTC. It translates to CASSRQGTESLSGYTF.

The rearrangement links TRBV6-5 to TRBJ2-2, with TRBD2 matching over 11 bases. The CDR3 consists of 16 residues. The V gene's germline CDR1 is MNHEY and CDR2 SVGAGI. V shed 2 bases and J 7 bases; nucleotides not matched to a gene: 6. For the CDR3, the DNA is TGTGCCAGCAGTTACGGGCTAGCGGGAGGTGGCGGGGAGCTGTTTTTT. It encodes CASSYGLAGGGGELFF.

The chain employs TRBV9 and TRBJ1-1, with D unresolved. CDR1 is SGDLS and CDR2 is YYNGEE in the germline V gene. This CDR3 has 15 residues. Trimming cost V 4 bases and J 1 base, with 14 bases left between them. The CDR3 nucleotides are TGTGCCAGCAGCTCCCCGGAAGGGAGGAACACTGAAGCTTTCTTT. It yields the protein CASSSPEGRNTEAFF.

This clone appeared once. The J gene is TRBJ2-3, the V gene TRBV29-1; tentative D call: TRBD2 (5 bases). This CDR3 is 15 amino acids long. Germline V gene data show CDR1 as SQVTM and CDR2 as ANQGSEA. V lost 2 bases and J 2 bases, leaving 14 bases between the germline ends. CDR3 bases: TGCAGCGTTGAACAGGACTTTTCATCCACAGATACGCAGTATTTT. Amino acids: CSVEQDFSSTDTQYF.

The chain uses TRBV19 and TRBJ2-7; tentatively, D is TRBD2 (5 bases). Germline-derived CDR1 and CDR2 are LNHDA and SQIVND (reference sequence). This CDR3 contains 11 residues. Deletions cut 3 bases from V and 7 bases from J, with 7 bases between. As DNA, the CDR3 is TGTGCCAGTAGTATCGGCGGGGAGCAGTACTTC. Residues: CASSIGGEQYF.

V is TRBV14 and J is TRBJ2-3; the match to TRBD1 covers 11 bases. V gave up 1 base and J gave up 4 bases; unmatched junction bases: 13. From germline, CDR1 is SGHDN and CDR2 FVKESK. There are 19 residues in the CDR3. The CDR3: CASSQATGQGVINADTQYF. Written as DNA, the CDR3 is TGTGCCAGCAGCCAAGCCACGGGACAGGGGGTTATTAACGCAGATACGCAGTATTTT.

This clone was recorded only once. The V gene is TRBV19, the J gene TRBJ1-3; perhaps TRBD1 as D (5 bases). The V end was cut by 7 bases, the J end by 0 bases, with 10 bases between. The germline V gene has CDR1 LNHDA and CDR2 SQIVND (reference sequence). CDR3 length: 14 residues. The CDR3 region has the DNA TGTGCCAGTACCGAGACAGACTCTGGAAACACCATATATTTT. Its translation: CASTETDSGNTIYF.

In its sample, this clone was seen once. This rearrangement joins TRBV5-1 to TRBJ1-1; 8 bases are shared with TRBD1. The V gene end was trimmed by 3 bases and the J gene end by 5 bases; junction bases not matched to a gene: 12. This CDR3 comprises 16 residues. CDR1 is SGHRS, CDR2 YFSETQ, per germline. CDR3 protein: CASSSGTGTKGTEAFF. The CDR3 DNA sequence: TGCGCCAGCAGCTCCGGGACAGGCACAAAGGGGACTGAAGCTTTCTTT.

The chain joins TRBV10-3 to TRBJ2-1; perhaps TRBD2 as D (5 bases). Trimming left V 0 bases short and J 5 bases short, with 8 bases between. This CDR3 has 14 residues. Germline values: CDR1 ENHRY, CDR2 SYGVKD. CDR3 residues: CAISESRGDNEQFF. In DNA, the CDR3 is TGTGCCATCAGTGAGTCCCGGGGTGACAATGAGCAGTTCTTC.

CDR3 nucleotide sequence: TGCGCCAGCAGCCAAGATCTTGGCGGGGGGGTGAATGAGCAGTTCTTC. Amino acid sequence: CASSQDLGGGVNEQFF. This chain links TRBV4-3 with TRBJ2-1; 9 nucleotides match TRBD2. The V and J ends lost 0 bases and 7 bases, in that order; junction bases with no gene match: 7. This CDR3 is built from 16 residues. The germline gives CDR1 LGHNA, CDR2 YSLEER.

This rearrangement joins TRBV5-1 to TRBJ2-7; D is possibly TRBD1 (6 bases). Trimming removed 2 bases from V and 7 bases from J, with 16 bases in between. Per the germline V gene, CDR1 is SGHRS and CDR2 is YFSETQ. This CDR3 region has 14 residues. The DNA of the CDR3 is TGCGCCAGCAGCTTAGGGGACAATCGGAAAGAGCAGTACTTC. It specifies CASSLGDNRKEQYF.

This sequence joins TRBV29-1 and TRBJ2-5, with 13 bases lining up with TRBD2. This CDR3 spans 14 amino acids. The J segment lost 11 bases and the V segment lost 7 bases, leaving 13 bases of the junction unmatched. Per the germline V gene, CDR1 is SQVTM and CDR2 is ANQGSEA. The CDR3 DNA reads TGCAGCGCCACCGGACTAGCGGGAGTCTGGGAGCAGTACTTC. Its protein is CSATGLAGVWEQYF.

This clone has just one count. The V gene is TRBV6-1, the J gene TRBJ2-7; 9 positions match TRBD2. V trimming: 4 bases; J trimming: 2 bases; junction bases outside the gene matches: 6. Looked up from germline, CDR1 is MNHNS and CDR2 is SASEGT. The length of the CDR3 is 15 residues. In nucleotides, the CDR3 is TGTGCCAGCAGTGTACATCTAGCGGGGACCTACGAGCAGTACTTC. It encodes CASSVHLAGTYEQYF.